The sequence of this T cell receptor beta chain was determined in a study of blood T cell repertoires in COVID-19. Across the study: T cells, B-cell-depleted T cells, or PBMCs supplied cDNA or gDNA.

This CDR3 comprises 13 residues. Methods used by the authors: Reference gene primers were amplified, and this amplification served to estimate nucleated cell counts. Using immunoSEQ multiplex PCR, the repertoire was profiled, and TCRdb retains in-frame clones only, with some absent. That table is the source of V, J and clone size, and D and trimming were worked out from the DNA. The repertoire holds fewer than 55,000 clones, with around 81% as singletons. This sequence was found in a man aged 65 to 79 with active COVID-19. Sequences were obtained from peripheral blood. The rearrangement links TRBV21-1 to TRBJ1-1. TRBV21-1 counts as a pseudogene. Here the CDR3 DNA reads TGTGCCAGCAGAGGGGGGGTGAACACTGAAGCTTTCTTT. It is translated as CASRGGVNTEAFF.